This TCR beta chain derives from a study of long-term antiretroviral therapy in people with HIV. Looked up from germline, CDR1 is SGHTA and CDR2 is FQGNSA. The CDR3 runs 13 residues. Between the trimmed V and J ends, which lost 6 bases and 4 bases, there was a span of 12 bases. Investigators performed immunoSEQ version v3.0 at survey level. Produced via immunoSEQ multiplex PCR; TCRdb's table is partial and in-frame only. The sample yields under 20,000 clones, approximately 80% seen once. The chain carries TRBV7-2 and TRBJ1-1, with unresolved D. Sample: unsorted PBMCs, taken 0.2 years after starting antiretroviral therapy. This TCR came from a woman in her thirties or forties with HIV. CDR3 in DNA: TGTGCCAGCAGGGAAGTCCCAGGCACTGAAGCTTTCTTT. As protein: CASREVPGTEAFF.